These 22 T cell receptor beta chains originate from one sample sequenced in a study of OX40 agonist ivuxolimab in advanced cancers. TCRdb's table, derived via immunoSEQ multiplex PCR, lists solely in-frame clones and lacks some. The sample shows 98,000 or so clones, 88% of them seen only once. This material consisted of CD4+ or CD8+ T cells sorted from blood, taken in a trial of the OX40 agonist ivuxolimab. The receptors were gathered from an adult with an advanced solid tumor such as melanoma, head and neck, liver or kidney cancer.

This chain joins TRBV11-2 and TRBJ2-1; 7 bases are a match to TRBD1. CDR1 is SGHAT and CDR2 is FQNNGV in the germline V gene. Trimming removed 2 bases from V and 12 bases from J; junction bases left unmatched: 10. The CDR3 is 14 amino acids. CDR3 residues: CASSLFGGYRGQFF. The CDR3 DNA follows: TGTGCCAGCAGCTTATTTGGAGGCTACAGGGGGCAGTTCTTC. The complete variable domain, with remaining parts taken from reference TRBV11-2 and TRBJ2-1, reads EAGVAQSPRYKIIEKRQSVAFWCNPISGHATLYWYQQILGQGPKLLIQFQNNGVVDDSQLPKDRFSAERLKGVDSTLKIQPAKLEDSAVYLCASSLFGGYRGQFFGPGTRLTVL.

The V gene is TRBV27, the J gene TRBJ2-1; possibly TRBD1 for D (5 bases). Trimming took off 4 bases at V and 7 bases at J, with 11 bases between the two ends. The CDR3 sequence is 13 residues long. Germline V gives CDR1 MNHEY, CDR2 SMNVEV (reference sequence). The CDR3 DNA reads TGTGCCAGCAGTTCTCAGGGAAATAATGAGCAGTTCTTC. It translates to CASSSQGNNEQFF.

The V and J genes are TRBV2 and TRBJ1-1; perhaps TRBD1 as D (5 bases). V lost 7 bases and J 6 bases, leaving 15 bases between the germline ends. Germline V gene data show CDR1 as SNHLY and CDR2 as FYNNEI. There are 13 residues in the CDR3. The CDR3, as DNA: TGTGCCAGCATCCGGGCTGGGGACGCTGAAGCTTTCTTT. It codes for CASIRAGDAEAFF.

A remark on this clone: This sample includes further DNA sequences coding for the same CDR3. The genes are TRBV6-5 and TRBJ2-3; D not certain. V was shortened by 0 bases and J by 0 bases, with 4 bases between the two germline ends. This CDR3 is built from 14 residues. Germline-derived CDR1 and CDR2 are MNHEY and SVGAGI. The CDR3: CASSYSYSTDTQYF. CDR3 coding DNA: TGTGCCAGCAGTTACTCCTACAGCACAGATACGCAGTATTTT.

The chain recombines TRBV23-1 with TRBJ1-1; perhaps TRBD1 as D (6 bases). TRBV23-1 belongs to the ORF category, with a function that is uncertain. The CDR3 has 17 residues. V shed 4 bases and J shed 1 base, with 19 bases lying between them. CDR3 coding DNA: TGCGCCAGCAGTCTAAAACCGACGACAGGAAGGAACACTGAAGCTTTCTTT. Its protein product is CASSLKPTTGRNTEAFF.

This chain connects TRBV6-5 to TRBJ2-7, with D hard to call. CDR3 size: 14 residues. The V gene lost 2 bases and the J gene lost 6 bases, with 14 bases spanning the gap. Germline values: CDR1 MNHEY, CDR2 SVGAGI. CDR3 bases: TGTGCCAGCAGTTACCGTTACCTCTTGGGCGAGCAGTACTTC. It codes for CASSYRYLLGEQYF.

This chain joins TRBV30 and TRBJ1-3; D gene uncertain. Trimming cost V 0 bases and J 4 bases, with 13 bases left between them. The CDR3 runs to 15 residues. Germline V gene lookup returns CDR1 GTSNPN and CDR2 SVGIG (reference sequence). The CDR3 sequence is CAWSVAGSLGNTIYF. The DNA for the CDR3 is TGTGCCTGGAGTGTGGCGGGCAGCTTAGGAAACACCATATATTTT.

CDR3 nucleotides: TGTGCCAGCCGTTGGGGAGGAACAGGTCCCTACGAGCAGTACTTC. Protein: CASRWGGTGPYEQYF. The gene calls are TRBV27 and TRBJ2-7; TRBD2 is a possible D gene (6 bases). V lost 8 bases, J lost 2 bases, and 19 bases lay in between. Germline assignment: CDR1 MNHEY and CDR2 SMNVEV (reference sequence). The CDR3 runs to 15 residues.

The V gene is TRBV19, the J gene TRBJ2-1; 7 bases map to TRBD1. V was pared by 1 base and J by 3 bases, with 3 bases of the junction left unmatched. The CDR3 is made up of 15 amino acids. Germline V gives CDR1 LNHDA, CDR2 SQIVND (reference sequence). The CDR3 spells CASSIGDRSYNEQFF. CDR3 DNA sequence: TGTGCCAGTAGTATAGGGGACAGAAGCTACAATGAGCAGTTCTTC.

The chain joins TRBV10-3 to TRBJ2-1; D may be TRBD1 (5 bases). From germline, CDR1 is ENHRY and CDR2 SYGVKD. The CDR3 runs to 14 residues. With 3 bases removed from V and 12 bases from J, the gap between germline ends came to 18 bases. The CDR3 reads CAISDTVQGKGQFF. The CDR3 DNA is TGTGCCATCAGTGATACCGTTCAGGGAAAGGGGCAGTTCTTC.

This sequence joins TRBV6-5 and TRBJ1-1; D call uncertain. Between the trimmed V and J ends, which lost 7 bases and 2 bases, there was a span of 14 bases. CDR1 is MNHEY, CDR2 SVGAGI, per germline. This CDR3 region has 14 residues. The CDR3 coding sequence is TGTGCCAGCACCAACTCCCGGTTTAACACTGAAGCTTTCTTT. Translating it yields CASTNSRFNTEAFF.

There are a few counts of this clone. The CDR3 DNA reads as TGTGCCAGCAGCTCATCCCCCTTGGGCGGGAGTAGTAGTCGTTCAGATACGCAGTATTTT. Protein sequence: CASSSSPLGGSSSRSDTQYF. The chain uses TRBV27 and TRBJ2-3, with 7 bases fitting TRBD2. V lost 6 bases and J lost 4; bases outside the gene matches: 25. CDR3 length equals 20 residues. Germline CDR1 reads MNHEY; CDR2 reads SMNVEV (reference sequence).

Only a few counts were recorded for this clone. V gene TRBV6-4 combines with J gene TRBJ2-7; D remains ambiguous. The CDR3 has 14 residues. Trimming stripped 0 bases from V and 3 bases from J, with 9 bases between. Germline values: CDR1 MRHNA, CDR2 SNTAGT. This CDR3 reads CASSDSRRSYEQYV. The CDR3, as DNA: TGTGCCAGCAGTGACTCAAGAAGAAGCTACGAGCAGTACGTC.

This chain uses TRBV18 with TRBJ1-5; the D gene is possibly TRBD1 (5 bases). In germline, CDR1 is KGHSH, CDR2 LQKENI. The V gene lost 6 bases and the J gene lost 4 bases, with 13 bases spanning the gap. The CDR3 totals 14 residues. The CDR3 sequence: CASSLGTDNQPQHF. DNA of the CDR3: TGTGCCAGCTCGCTCGGGACGGATAATCAGCCCCAGCATTTT.

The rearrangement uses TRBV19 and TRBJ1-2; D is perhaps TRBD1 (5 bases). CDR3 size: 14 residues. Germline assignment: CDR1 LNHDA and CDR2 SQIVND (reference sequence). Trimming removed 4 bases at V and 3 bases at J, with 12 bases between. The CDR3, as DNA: TGTGCCAGTAGTACCGGCAGGGTGGACTATGGCTACACCTTC. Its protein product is CASSTGRVDYGYTF.

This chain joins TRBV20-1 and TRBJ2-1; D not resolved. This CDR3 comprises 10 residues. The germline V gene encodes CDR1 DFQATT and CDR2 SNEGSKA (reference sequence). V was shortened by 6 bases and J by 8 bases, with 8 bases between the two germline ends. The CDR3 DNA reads TGCAGTGCCCCCCTCCATGAGCAGTTCTTC. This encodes CSAPLHEQFF.

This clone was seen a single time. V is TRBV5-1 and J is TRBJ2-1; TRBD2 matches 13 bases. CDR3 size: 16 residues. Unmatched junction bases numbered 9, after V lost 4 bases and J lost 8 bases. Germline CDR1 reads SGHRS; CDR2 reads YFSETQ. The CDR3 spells CASSQGLAGDRDEQFF. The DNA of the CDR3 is TGCGCCAGCAGCCAAGGACTAGCGGGAGATCGGGATGAGCAGTTCTTC.

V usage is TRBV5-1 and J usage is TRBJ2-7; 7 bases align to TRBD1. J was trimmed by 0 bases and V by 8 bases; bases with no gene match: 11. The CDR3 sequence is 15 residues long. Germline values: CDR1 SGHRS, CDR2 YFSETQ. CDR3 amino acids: CASSIGGLSSYEQYF. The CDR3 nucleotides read TGCGCCAGTTCCATAGGGGGCCTCAGCTCCTACGAGCAGTACTTC.

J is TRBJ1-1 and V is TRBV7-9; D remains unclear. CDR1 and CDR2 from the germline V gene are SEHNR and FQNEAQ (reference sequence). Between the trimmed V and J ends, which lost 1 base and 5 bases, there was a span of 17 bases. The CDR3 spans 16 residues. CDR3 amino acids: CASSLGAGPPGTEAFF. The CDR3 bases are TGTGCCAGCAGCTTAGGGGCTGGCCCGCCTGGGACTGAAGCTTTCTTT.

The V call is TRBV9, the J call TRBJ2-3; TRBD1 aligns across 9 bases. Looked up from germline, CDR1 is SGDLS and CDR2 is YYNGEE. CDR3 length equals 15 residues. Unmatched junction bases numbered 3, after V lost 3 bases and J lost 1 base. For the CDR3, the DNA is TGTGCCAGCAGCGCGACAGGGGGAGGCACAGATACGCAGTATTTT. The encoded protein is CASSATGGGTDTQYF.

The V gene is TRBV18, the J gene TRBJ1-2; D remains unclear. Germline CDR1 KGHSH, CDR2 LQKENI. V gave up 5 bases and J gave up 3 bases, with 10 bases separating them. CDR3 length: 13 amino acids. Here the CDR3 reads CASSSGGDYGYTF. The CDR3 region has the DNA TGTGCCAGCTCATCCGGTGGCGACTATGGCTACACCTTC.

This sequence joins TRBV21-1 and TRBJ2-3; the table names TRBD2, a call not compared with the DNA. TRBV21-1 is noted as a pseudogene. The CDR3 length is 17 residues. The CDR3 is CAARSASGRAGTDTQYF. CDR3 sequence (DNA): TGTGCCGCAAGGTCGGCTAGCGGGAGGGCCGGAACAGATACGCAGTATTTT.